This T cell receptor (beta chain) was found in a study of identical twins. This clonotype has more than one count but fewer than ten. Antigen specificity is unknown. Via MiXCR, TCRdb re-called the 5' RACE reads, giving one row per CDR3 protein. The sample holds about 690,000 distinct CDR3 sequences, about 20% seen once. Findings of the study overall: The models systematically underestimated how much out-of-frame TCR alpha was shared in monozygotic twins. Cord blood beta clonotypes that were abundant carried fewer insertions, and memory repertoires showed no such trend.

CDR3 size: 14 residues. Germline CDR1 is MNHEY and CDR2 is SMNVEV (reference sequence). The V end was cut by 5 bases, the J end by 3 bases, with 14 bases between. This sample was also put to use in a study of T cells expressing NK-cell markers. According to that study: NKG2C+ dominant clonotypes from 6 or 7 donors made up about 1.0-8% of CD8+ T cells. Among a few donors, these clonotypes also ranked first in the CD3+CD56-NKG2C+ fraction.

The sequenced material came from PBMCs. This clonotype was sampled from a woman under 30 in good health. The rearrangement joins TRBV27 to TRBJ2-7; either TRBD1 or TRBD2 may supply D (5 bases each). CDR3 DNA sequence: TGTGCCAGCAGTAGCCCCCGGGACGGCTACGAGCAGTACTTC. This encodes CASSSPRDGYEQYF.